A selection of T cell receptor beta chains follows, all from one sample in a study of T-cell reconstitution after alpha-beta-depleted transplantation in children. TCRdb analysed the PCR reads with MiXCR anew, one entry per CDR3 protein. The sample shows 350,000 to 500,000 distinct CDR3 sequences, 43% of them seen only once. The material sequenced was PBMCs, taken before TCRalphabeta/CD19-depleted stem cell transplant. Source of these receptors: a girl aged 2 to 9 with aplastic anemia, due to receive a stem cell transplant. CDR3s leave out the opening cysteine and the closing phenylalanine or tryptophan.

TRBV9,TRBJ1-6,ASSVEGAHNSPLH
TRBV6-1,TRBJ2-7,ASSPTSGTYEQY
TRBV5-1,TRBJ2-2,ASSSTIGGAGELF
TRBV9,TRBJ2-5,ASSVDMGQTQY
TRBV29-1,TRBJ2-1,SVISVNEQF
TRBV7-2,TRBJ2-1,ASSVSGGEGNEQF
TRBV15,TRBJ2-2,ATSRTGTGGPGELF
TRBV28,TRBJ2-3,ASSRLLRDRIEGTQY
TRBV20-1,TRBJ2-3,SATGLPGGTDTQY
TRBV20-1,TRBJ2-3,SARTSGRLDTQY
TRBV5-5,TRBJ2-7,ASSSGLWGGSEQY
TRBV29-1,TRBJ2-7,SVGQGWGQKYEQY
TRBV12-3/TRBV12-4,TRBJ2-7,ASSSGVTYEQY
TRBV20-1,TRBJ1-2,SARETGEAFYGYT
TRBV9,TRBJ1-1,ASSVRVDTEAF
TRBV3-1,TRBJ2-1,ASSQVRNEQF
TRBV5-1,TRBJ2-1,ASGSSGDNEQF
TRBV29-1,TRBJ2-1,SVEPGLHSYNEQF
TRBV28,TRBJ2-5,ASSGPTIQETQY
TRBV9,TRBJ1-2,ASSDSWGSNYGYT
TRBV28,TRBJ1-6,ASSLSDRGNSPLY